This T cell receptor (beta chain) was recovered during a study of T cells in localized non-small cell lung cancer (dated by TCRdb to 2019 to 2021). At the level of the whole study: Comparing tumors with uninvolved tumor-adjacent lungs, the study looked at the T cell repertoires of roughly 250 patients with early-stage NSCLC. The cohort comprised under 250 treatment-naïve NSCLC patients with resected, localized lung tumors. The mean age of the NSCLC patients was about 70 years, with approximately 130 men and 95 to 110 women.

CDR1 and CDR2 are drawn from the germline V gene: SGHDT, YYEEEE. The CDR3 spans 15 residues, from the cysteine through the phenylalanine. Of all the DNA, just the CDR3 is kept, 45 bases in frame from base 1. For this chain, trimming is 1 base at the V end and 3 bases at the J end, and the number of junction bases without a gene match is 4. The immunoSEQ Assay was used to sequence TCR beta CDR3 regions from DNA. On the study's bioinformatics: To compute T cell density, TCR beta template counts were normalized to usable DNA, which was estimated by amplifying housekeeping genes. Richness was estimated with the preseqR package, extrapolating to 400,000 templates for PBMC samples and 120,000 templates for tissue samples. Clonality was defined by subtracting Pielou's evenness from one. Differential abundance testing on productive amino-acid clonotypes, with a minimum total count of 5 and an alpha of 0.1, was used to identify tissue-enriched TCRs. Repertoire overlap between compartments was quantified with the Jaccard Index and Morisita Overlap Index. GLIPH grouped TCR beta CDR3s together with public tetramer-defined viral CDR3s, and a viral motif had to include at least three viral sequences and also show V-gene enrichment. Imported from immuneACCESS, the table was reduced by TCRdb to in-frame sequences with V and J called. These copies leave out some clones; in studies compared against another copy, an unresolved V gene accounts for under half, and the cause of the remainder is not known. The D gene and trimming were derived from the DNA, and the V and J assignments and clone size from that table. The sample data list tens of thousands of clones, and around 88% of these were observed just once. The top ten constitute 5.5% to 7% of the sample.

In regard to this clone: The target of this receptor is not known. Base qualities are not recorded, but no much larger clone differs from it by a single base.

At diagnosis, peripheral blood, uninvolved tumor-adjacent lung and tumor were collected and were preserved as a mix of fresh-frozen and FFPE material. For TCR repertoire profiling, blood samples were analyzed in the form of peripheral blood mononuclear cells. Broader findings and caveats from the paper: Longer overall survival was associated with higher blood T cell density, whereas shorter survival was associated with higher adjacent-lung clonality. Because multi-region tumor sequencing was not performed, intratumor heterogeneity could not be ruled out. Since the design was exploratory, TCR variables were selected using unadjusted p-values with no false-discovery rate correction. The highest T cell clonality was observed in uninvolved tumor-adjacent lung, where clonality exceeded that of tumor, suggesting that antigenic responses were more focused in uninvolved tumor-adjacent lung. Of the top 100 tumor clones, a median of roughly 53 were detected in paired uninvolved adjacent lung; 28 were also among that lung's top 100.

The sequences come from peripheral blood, collected before any cancer treatment. Here the chain combines TRBV5-6 and TRBJ2-7; TRBD2 fits 10 bases in the junction. The sequence came from a man aged 35 to 69 with stage I lung adenocarcinoma. CDR3 reads: CASSLYASGSYEQYF. DNA sequence: TGTGCCAGCAGCTTGTACGCTAGCGGGAGCTACGAGCAGTACTTC.